The subject of this entry is one T cell receptor beta chain. Its antigen remains undetermined. There are no base qualities to consult, and no much larger clone falls within one base. The sample belongs to a study of blood T cell repertoires in COVID-19 (dated by TCRdb to about 2020). Concerning the study at large: The collaborator samples originated in the United States, Italy and Spain and spanned the acute and convalescent phases of COVID-19. The material from the prospective study consisted of cDNA or gDNA derived from T cells, B-cell-depleted T cells, or PBMCs. Deeply sampled blood TCRbeta repertoires from subjects exposed to, actively infected with, or recovered from COVID-19 were included in the dataset. The repertoires were released in a freely available public database meant as a resource for research on the immune response to SARS-CoV-2. The samples were drawn from two sources: the first 160 participants of the ongoing ImmuneRACE study, and 1,000 to 1,500 subjects contributed by 6 global collaborators. The sample metadata nearly always contained a de-identified subject ID, COVID-19 status, age in years and sex. HLA class I and class II types, where available, came from metadata supplied by the sample provider rather than from assay-based typing.

TCRbeta CDR3 regions were amplified from genomic DNA using the immunoSEQ Assay, a bias-controlled multiplex PCR. The paper's data handling went like this. Nucleated cell counts per sample were estimated from amplification of reference gene primers within the assay. To quantify the absolute abundance of each unique TCRbeta CDR3 rearrangement, sequence reads were collapsed and filtered. For each sample, productive Simpson clonality was calculated as the square root of Simpson's diversity index across productive rearrangements. Sourced from immuneACCESS, this table was stored by TCRdb with only in-frame sequences that have V and J called. A share of the clones is absent; for the studies checked, an unresolved V gene accounts for under half, and the remainder has no known explanation. Clonal size and the V and J genes are those of that table, whereas D and trimming came from the DNA. The sample records 360,000 or so clones, roughly 90% of which are singletons. The ten biggest clones cover just under 3% of the sample.

Results and caveats for the whole study, not just this receptor: How much clinical and demographic metadata was included differed by source and by participant, and the metadata was provided uncurated.

Enrolling through a virtual design, the prospective study's participants ranged in age from about 18 to 89 years and lived across approximately 25 United States geographic areas. Cohort assignment in the prospective study relied on participant-reported clinical history from a screening survey and a study questionnaire. Recovered participants in ImmuneRACE Cohort 3 were defined as having two consecutive negative NP/OP PCR tests, clearance from a healthcare professional, or resolution of symptoms. In the prospective study, whole blood, serum and a nasopharyngeal or oropharyngeal swab were collected from each participant by mobile phlebotomists. Over a roughly 2-month period, participants in the prospective study had the option of providing additional blood draws and questionnaires. Blood samples from the prospective study were shipped frozen or at room temperature prior to DNA extraction. Trimming takes 6 bases from V and 4 bases from J, and the germline ends sit 15 bases apart. CDR1 and CDR2 are read off the germline V gene (reference sequence) as SEHNR and FQNEAQ. Taken from cysteine to phenylalanine, the CDR3 has 15 residues. Just CDR3 DNA is preserved here, 45 bases in frame from base 1.

The sequence joins TRBV7-9 to TRBJ1-4; no D gene call is confident. The sequence was collected from a woman aged 30 to 39 who had recovered from COVID-19. The sequenced sample was PBMCs or T cells enriched from blood (not recorded which). The CDR3 has the sequence CASSKGGTGNEKLFF. The nucleotide sequence reads as follows: TGTGCCAGCAGTAAGGGAGGAACGGGTAATGAAAAACTGTTTTTT.